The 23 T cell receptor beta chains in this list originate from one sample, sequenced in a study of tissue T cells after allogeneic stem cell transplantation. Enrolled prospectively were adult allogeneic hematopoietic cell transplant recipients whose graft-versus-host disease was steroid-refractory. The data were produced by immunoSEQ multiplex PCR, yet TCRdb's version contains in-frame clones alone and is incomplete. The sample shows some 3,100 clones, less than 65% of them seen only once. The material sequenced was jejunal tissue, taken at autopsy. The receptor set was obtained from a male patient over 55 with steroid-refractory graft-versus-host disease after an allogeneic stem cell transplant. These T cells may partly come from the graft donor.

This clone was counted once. The CDR3 spells CASSFTGTGGERAEYF. The CDR3 DNA sequence: TGTGCCAGCAGCTTTACCGGGACAGGGGGTGAGAGAGCGGAGTATTTT. V gene TRBV5-5 combines with J gene TRBJ2-3; 11 nucleotides match TRBD1. The trim removed 2 bases at V and 13 bases at J, leaving 15 bases unmatched. The CDR3 contains 16 residues. Germline-derived CDR1 and CDR2 are SGHKS and YYEKEE (reference sequence).

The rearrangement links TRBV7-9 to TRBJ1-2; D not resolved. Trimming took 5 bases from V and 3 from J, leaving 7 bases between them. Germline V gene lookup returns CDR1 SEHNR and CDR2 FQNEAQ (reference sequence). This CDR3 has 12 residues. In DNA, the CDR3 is TGTGCCAGCAGCCAGGCTGACTATGGCTACACCTTC. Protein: CASSQADYGYTF.

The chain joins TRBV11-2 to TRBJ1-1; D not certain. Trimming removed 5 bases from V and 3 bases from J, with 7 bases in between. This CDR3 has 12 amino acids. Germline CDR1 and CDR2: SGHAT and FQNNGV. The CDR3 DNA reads TGTGCCAGCAGCAGGGATGACACTGAAGCTTTCTTT. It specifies CASSRDDTEAFF.

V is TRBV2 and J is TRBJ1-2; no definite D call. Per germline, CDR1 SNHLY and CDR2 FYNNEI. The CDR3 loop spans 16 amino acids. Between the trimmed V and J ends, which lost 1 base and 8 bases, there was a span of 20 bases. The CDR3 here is CASSEGPGSTREGYTF. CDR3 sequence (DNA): TGTGCCAGCAGTGAAGGGCCAGGATCAACTCGGGAGGGCTACACCTTC. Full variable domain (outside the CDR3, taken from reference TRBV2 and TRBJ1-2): EPEVTQTPSHQVTQMGQEVILRCVPISNHLYFYWYRQILGQKVEFLVSFYNNEISEKSEIFDDQFSVERPDGSNFTLKIRSTKLEDSAMYFCASSEGPGSTREGYTFGSGTRLTVV.

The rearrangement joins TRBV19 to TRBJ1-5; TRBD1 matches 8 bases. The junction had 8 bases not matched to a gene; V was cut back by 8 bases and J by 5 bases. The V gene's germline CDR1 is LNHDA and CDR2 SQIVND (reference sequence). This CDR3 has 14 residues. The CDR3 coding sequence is TGTGCCAGTTCCCAGGGGGCGGCGGATCAGCCCCAGCATTTT. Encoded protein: CASSQGAADQPQHF.

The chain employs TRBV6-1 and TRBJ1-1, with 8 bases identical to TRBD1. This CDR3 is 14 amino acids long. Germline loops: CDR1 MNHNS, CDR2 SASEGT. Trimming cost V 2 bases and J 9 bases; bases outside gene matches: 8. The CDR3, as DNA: TGTGCCAGCAGTGAACTCGGGGCAGGGGGCAAAGCTTTCTTT. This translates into CASSELGAGGKAFF.

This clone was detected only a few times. CDR3 amino acids: CASKRSRTANHNEQFF. CDR3 in DNA: TGTGCCAGTAAGAGGTCGAGGACGGCTAATCACAATGAGCAGTTCTTC. The gene calls are TRBV19 and TRBJ2-1, with D hard to call. The CDR3 loop spans 16 amino acids. V was cut by 7 bases and J by 5 bases, with 21 bases left in between. Germline CDR1 reads LNHDA; CDR2 reads SQIVND (reference sequence). Complete variable domain (other parts from reference TRBV19 and TRBJ2-1): DGGITQSPKYLFRKEGQNVTLSCEQNLNHDAMYWYRQDPGQGLRLIYYSQIVNDFQKGDIAEGYSVSREKKESFPLTVTSAQKNPTAFYLCASKRSRTANHNEQFFGPGTRLTVL.

As DNA, the CDR3 is TGTGCCAGCAGTCAAAATTTGGAAAACATTCAGTACTTC. Residues: CASSQNLENIQYF. This chain connects TRBV5-4 to TRBJ2-4, with D unresolved. CDR1 is SGHNT, CDR2 YYREEE, per germline (reference sequence). The V gene lost 5 bases and the J gene lost 5 bases, with 11 bases spanning the gap. The CDR3 runs to 13 residues. Using reference TRBV5-4 and TRBJ2-4 for the parts outside the CDR3, the full variable domain is ETGVTQSPTHLIKTRGQQVTLRCSSQSGHNTVSWYQQALGQGPQFIFQYYREEENGRGNFPPRFSGLQFPNYSSELNVNALELDDSALYLCASSQNLENIQYFGAGTRLSVL.

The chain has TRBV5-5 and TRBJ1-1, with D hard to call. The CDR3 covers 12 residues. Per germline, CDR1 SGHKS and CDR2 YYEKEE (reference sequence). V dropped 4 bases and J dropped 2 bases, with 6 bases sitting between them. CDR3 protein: CASSLTNTEAFF. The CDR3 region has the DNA TGTGCCAGCAGCCTGACTAACACTGAAGCTTTCTTT.

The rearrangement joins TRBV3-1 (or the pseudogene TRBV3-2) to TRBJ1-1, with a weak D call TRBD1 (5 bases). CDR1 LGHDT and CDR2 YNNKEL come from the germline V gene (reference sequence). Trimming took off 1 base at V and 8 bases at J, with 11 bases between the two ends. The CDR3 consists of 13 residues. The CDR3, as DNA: TGTGCCAGCAGCCAAGGGGGGGTCGCCGAAGCTTTCTTT. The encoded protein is CASSQGGVAEAFF.

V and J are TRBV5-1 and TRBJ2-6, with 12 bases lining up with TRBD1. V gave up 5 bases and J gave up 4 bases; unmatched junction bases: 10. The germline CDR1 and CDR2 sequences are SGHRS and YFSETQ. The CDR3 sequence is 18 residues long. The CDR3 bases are TGCGCCAGCAGACTTACGGGACAGGGGGCGCGCGGGGCCAACGTCCTGACTTTC. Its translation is CASRLTGQGARGANVLTF.

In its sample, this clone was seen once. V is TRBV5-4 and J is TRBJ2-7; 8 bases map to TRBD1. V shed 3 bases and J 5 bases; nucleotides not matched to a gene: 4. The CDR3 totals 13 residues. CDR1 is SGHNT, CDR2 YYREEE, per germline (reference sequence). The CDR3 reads CASSSQGANEQYF. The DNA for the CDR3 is TGTGCCAGCAGCTCGCAGGGGGCGAACGAGCAGTACTTC.

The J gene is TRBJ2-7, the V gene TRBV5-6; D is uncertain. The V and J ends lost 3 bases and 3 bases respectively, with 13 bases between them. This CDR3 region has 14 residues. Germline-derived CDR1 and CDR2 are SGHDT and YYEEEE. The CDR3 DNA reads TGTGCCAGCAGCTACCTAAAGAGCTACTACGAGCAGTACTTC. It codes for CASSYLKSYYEQYF.

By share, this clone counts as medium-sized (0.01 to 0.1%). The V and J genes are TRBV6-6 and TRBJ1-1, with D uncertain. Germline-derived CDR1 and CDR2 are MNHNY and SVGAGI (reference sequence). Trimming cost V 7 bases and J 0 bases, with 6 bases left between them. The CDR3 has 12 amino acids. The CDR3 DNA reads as TGTGCCAGCAAGAGGGTGAACACTGAAGCTTTCTTT. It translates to CASKRVNTEAFF.

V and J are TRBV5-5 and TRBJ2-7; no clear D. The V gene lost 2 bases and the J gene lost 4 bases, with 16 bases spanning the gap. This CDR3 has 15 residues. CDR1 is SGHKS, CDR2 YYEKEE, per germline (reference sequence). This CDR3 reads CASSFGLGDFYEQYF. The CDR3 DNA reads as TGTGCCAGCAGCTTTGGGCTTGGAGATTTTTACGAGCAGTACTTC.

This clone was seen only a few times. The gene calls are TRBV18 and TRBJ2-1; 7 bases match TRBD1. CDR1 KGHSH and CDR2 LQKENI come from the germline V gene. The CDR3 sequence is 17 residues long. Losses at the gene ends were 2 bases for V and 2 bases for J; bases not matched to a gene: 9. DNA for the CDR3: TGTGCCAGCTCACCAAAGAGAGGGGGCTGGACCTACAATGAGCAGTTCTTC. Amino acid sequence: CASSPKRGGWTYNEQFF.

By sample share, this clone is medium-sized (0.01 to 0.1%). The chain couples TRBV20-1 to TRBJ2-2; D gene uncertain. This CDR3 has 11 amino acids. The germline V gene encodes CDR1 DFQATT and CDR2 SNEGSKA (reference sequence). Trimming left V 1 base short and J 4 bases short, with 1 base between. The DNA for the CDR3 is TGCAGTGCTAGAGGCACCGGGGAGCTGTTTTTT. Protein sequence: CSARGTGELFF.

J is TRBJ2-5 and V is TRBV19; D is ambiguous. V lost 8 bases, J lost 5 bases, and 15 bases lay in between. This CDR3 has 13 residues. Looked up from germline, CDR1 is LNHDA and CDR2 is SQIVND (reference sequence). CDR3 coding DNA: TGTGCCAGTGGTGACATTTCGTTCGAGACCCAGTACTTC. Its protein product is CASGDISFETQYF.

The CDR3 reads CASSVGGGADTQYF. In nucleotides, the CDR3 is TGTGCCAGCAGCGTAGGCGGGGGGGCAGATACGCAGTATTTT. The rearrangement uses TRBV9 and TRBJ2-3, with 9 bases matching TRBD2. This CDR3 has 14 amino acids. V lost 0 bases and J lost 4; bases outside the gene matches: 0. Germline CDR1 is SGDLS and CDR2 is YYNGEE.

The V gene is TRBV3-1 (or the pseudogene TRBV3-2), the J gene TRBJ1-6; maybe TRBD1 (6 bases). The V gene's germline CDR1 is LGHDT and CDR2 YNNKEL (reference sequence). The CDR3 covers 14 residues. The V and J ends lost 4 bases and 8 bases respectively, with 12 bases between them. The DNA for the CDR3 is TGTGCCAGCAGCCTTACTCACAGGGATTCACCCCTCCACTTT. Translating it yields CASSLTHRDSPLHF.

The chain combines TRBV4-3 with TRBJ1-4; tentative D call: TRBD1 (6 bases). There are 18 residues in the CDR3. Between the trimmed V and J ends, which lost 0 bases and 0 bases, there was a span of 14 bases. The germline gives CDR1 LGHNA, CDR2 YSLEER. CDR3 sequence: CASSQELGGPATNEKLFF. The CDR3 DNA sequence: TGCGCCAGCAGCCAAGAGTTGGGGGGGCCCGCAACTAATGAAAAACTGTTTTTT.

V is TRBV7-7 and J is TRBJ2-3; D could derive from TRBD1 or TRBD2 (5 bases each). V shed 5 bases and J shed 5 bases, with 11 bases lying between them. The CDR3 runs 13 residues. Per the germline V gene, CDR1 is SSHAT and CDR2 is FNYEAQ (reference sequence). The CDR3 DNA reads TGTGCCAGCAGCCGGGACGGAAGAGATACGCAGTATTTT. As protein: CASSRDGRDTQYF.

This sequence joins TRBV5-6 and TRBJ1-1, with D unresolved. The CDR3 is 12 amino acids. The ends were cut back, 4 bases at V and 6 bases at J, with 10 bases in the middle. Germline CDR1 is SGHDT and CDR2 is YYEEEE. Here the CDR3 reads CASSRNSAEAFF. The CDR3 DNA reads TGTGCCAGCAGCCGCAATTCTGCTGAAGCTTTCTTT.